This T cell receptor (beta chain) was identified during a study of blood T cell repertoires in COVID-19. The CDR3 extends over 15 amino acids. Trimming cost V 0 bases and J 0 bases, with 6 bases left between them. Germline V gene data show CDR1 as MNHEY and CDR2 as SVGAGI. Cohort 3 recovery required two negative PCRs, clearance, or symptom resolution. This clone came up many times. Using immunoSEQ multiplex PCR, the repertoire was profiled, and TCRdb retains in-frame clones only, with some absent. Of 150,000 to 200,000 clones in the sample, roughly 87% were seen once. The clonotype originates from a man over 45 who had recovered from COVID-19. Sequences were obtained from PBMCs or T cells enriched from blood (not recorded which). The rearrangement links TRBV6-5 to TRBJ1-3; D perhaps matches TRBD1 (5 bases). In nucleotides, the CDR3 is TGTGCCAGCAGTTACTCCCAGGGCTCTGGAAACACCATATATTTT. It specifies CASSYSQGSGNTIYF.